This TCR beta chain appears in the sequencing data of a study of blood T cell repertoires in COVID-19. Study background: Sites in the United States, Italy and Spain provided acute and convalescent COVID-19 samples.

Authors' data handling: Estimation of nucleated cell counts was performed using reference gene primer amplification. Profiled with immunoSEQ multiplex PCR; TCRdb holds only in-frame clones, not every one. The V and J calls and clone size are taken from that table; D and trimming were inferred from the DNA. Of approximately 100,000 clones in the sample, approximately 79% were seen once. Sequences were obtained from peripheral blood. This clonotype was obtained from a man in his 70s with active or convalescent COVID-19.

For the CDR3, the DNA is TGTGCTAGTGCCCCTCAGGCGGGGAACACTGAAGCTTTCTTT. This sequence encodes CASAPQAGNTEAFF. The rearrangement links TRBV12-5 to TRBJ1-1, with D hard to call. V lost 7 bases and J 1 base, leaving 13 bases between the germline ends. CDR3 length: 14 amino acids. CDR1 and CDR2 from the germline V gene are LGHNT and FRNRAP. Full variable domain (outside the CDR3, taken from reference TRBV12-5 and TRBJ1-1): DARVTQTPRHKVTEMGQEVTMRCQPILGHNTVFWYRQTMMQGLELLAYFRNRAPLDDSGMPKDRFSAEMPDATLATLKIQPSEPRDSAVYFCASAPQAGNTEAFFGQGTRLTVV.